These T cell receptor beta chains were read from a single sample in a study of identical twins. MiXCR, applied by TCRdb to the 5' RACE reads, yields one record per CDR3 protein. This sample has 350,000 to 400,000 distinct CDR3 sequences, with approximately 8.7% found just once. The sample comprised naive T cells sorted from blood. The receptor source for this set is a woman between 45 and 60 years old in good health. Both conserved end residues are part of each CDR3. The D gene is left open where the match is weak. Expanded clones get a size class; other rows say once, few or many, or leave the size out.

v_call	j_call	clone_size	d_call	cdr3_aa	cdr3_nt
TRBV5-4	TRBJ1-2	.	.	CASRPGTRTGYTF	TGTGCCAGCAGACCCGGGACCCGGACTGGCTACACCTTC
TRBV20-1	TRBJ2-3	many	TRBD2	CSASASGGTDTQYF	TGCAGTGCTAGTGCTAGCGGGGGCACAGATACGCAGTATTTT
TRBV5-1	TRBJ1-1	many	.	CASSLVDSYTEAFF	TGCGCCAGCAGCTTGGTGGACAGCTACACTGAAGCTTTCTTT
TRBV5-4	TRBJ1-2	.	TRBD1	CASSLDRGGYTF	TGTGCCAGCAGCTTGGACAGGGGCGGCTACACCTTC
TRBV11-2	TRBJ2-7	few	.	CASSVFRRDSYEQYF	TGTGCCAGCAGCGTTTTTCGTAGGGACTCCTACGAGCAGTACTTC
TRBV29-1	TRBJ1-2	.	.	CSVLVGGYGYTF	TGCAGCGTTCTTGTGGGGGGGTATGGCTACACCTTC
TRBV20-1	TRBJ1-5	.	.	CSVRAGQRGNQPQHF	TGCAGTGTACGCGCGGGGCAAAGGGGCAATCAGCCCCAGCATTTT
TRBV12-3/TRBV12-4	TRBJ1-2	.	.	CASSLEVWDGYTF	TGTGCCAGCAGTTTAGAGGTGTGGGATGGCTACACCTTC
TRBV19	TRBJ1-1	.	.	CASSIGSARNTEAFF	TGTGCCAGTAGTATAGGGTCGGCCAGGAACACTGAAGCTTTCTTT
TRBV27	TRBJ1-6	many	.	CASSFSATNSPLHF	TGTGCCAGCAGTTTCTCGGCCACTAATTCACCCCTCCACTTT
TRBV5-1	TRBJ2-7	many	.	CASSGLAGQYF	TGCGCCAGCTCGGGCCTCGCCGGGCAGTACTTC
TRBV11-3	TRBJ2-2	few	TRBD1	CASSRTWDRGLNTGELFF	TGTGCCAGCAGCCGGACTTGGGACAGGGGCTTGAACACCGGGGAGCTGTTTTTT
TRBV29-1	TRBJ2-7	few	TRBD1	CSVTGTGGAEQYF	TGCAGCGTGACCGGGACAGGGGGCGCGGAGCAGTACTTC
TRBV4-1	TRBJ1-1	few	.	CASSSRPGTEAFF	TGCGCCAGCAGCTCTCGGCCCGGGACTGAAGCTTTCTTT
TRBV24-1	TRBJ2-5	.	TRBD1	CATSDLRQGPETQYF	TGTGCCACCAGTGATTTGCGACAGGGTCCAGAGACCCAGTACTTC
TRBV19	TRBJ2-1	.	TRBD1	CASSVGQGAVNEQFF	TGTGCCAGTAGTGTGGGACAGGGGGCTGTAAATGAGCAGTTCTTC
TRBV7-3	TRBJ2-2	.	.	CASSPIHGTGELFF	TGTGCCAGCAGCCCCATTCATGGGACCGGGGAGCTGTTTTTT
TRBV10-2	TRBJ1-1	few	.	CASLQGSEAFF	TGCGCCAGCTTACAGGGATCTGAAGCTTTCTTT
TRBV12-3/TRBV12-4	TRBJ2-1	many	.	CASSPEVIEQFF	TGTGCCAGCAGCCCTGAGGTTATTGAGCAGTTCTTC
TRBV12-5	TRBJ2-5	.	TRBD2	CASGLAGLAGGPGETQYF	TGTGCTAGTGGTTTGGCGGGACTAGCGGGAGGGCCCGGGGAGACCCAGTACTTC
TRBV4-2	TRBJ1-5	few	.	CASSPATASNQPQHF	TGTGCCAGCAGCCCCGCTACAGCCAGCAATCAGCCCCAGCATTTT
TRBV7-3	TRBJ2-7	few	TRBD1	CASSLTGGGDEQYF	TGTGCCAGCAGCTTAACAGGGGGCGGTGACGAGCAGTACTTC
TRBV5-1	TRBJ1-5	many	TRBD1	CASSPDRGGQPQHF	TGCGCCAGCAGCCCGGACAGGGGGGGCCAGCCCCAGCATTTT
TRBV12-3/TRBV12-4	TRBJ2-3	many	.	CASGLTQDTQYF	TGTGCCAGCGGCCTAACTCAGGATACGCAGTATTTT
TRBV5-1	TRBJ2-5	.	.	CASSLAIVETQYF	TGCGCCAGCAGCTTGGCCATAGTTGAGACCCAGTACTTC
TRBV25-1	TRBJ2-7	.	.	CASSEFQGRYEQYF	TGTGCCAGCAGTGAATTTCAGGGGCGCTACGAGCAGTACTTC
TRBV12-3/TRBV12-4	TRBJ2-2	few	TRBD1	CASSPGQATGELFF	TGTGCCAGCAGTCCGGGACAGGCGACCGGGGAGCTGTTTTTT
TRBV7-9	TRBJ2-5	.	TRBD1	CASSSRDRALETQYF	TGTGCCAGCAGCTCCCGGGACAGGGCTTTGGAGACCCAGTACTTC
TRBV6-5	TRBJ2-3	.	TRBD1	CASSTQGATPDTQYF	TGTGCCAGCAGTACCCAGGGGGCGACCCCAGATACGCAGTATTTT
TRBV20-1	TRBJ1-5	few	.	CSARGGQLNQPQHF	TGCAGTGCTAGAGGGGGCCAATTAAATCAGCCCCAGCATTTT
TRBV6-5	TRBJ2-1	many	TRBD2	CASSRGRARYNEQFF	TGTGCCAGCTCTCGCGGGAGGGCCCGTTACAATGAGCAGTTCTTC